This T cell receptor (beta chain) was identified during a study of technical replicates of blood from several donors (dated by TCRdb to about 2017). The junction shows trimming of 9 bases on V and 3 bases on J, and the gene matches do not reach 7 bases of it. Taken from the germline V gene, the CDR1 and CDR2 loops are ENHRY and SYGVKD. Counted from cysteine to phenylalanine, this CDR3 has 14 amino acids. Just the 42-base CDR3 DNA is kept, in frame starting at base 1. Turning to this clone: Its antigen specificity is not known. One base away there is no much larger clone; base qualities are not given.

Library generation was performed with the immunoSEQ multiplex PCR assay. As stored in TCRdb, this immuneACCESS dataset retains in-frame rearrangements with V and J assigned. A fraction of the clones does not appear; measured against another copy, unresolved V genes explain less than half of the discrepancy, and the remainder lacks a known reason. In all, the sample holds almost 85,000 clones, and approximately 97% of those were seen once. More than 0.15% of the sample goes to the ten largest clones. The sequenced sample consisted of T cells isolated from PBMCs. This receptor was taken from a human donor in good health. This sequence uses TRBV10-3 and TRBJ1-2; 10 nucleotides in the junction match TRBD1. For the CDR3, the sequence is CAIAAGTGDYGYTF. In nucleotides, the sequence is TGTGCCATTGCTGCCGGGACAGGGGACTATGGCTACACCTTC.